The present entry profiles one T cell receptor (beta chain) with its context. Its antigen is as yet unknown. This sample is part of a study of Graves' ophthalmopathy and Graves' hyperthyroidism. Regarding the study as a whole: Blood contained most expanded thyroid clonotypes exceeding 0.001 frequency.

The authors amplified TCR beta CDR3 regions, and they did so from RNA transcripts for repertoire sequencing. HTBI primers primed a first-round RT-PCR, and a second-round multiplex PCR followed. TCRdb itself ran the multiplex PCR reads through MiXCR, one entry per CDR3 protein. The sample contains around 1,200,000 distinct CDR3 sequences, 36% of which appear only once. The sequence derives from an adult man with Graves' hyperthyroidism. The sequenced sample was peripheral blood or thyroid tissue (not recorded which).

The CDR3 spells CASSQELLAETYEQYF. CDR3 DNA: TGTGCCAGCAGCCAAGAGTTGCTAGCGGAGACCTACGAGCAGTACTTC. This chain joins TRBV4-2 and TRBJ2-7, with 7 bases fitting TRBD2. From germline, CDR1 is LGHNA and CDR2 YNFKEQ. The V segment lost 0 bases and the J segment 2 bases; nucleotides outside the gene matches: 7. The CDR3 length is 16 residues.